These 5 T cell receptor beta chains were all obtained from the same sample, sequenced in a study of Ad26.COV2.S vaccination and SARS-CoV-2 variants. Sample treatment: around 19 received Ad26.COV2.S at low or high dose, single or two shots; 5 received placebo; per-sample allocation not given. The samples date from day 63 after the first vaccine or placebo injection. Profiled with immunoSEQ multiplex PCR; TCRdb holds only in-frame clones, not every one. The sample yields around 340,000 clones, about 87% seen once. This material consisted of peripheral blood, taken in a trial of Ad26.COV2.S vaccine versus placebo. These receptors all come from a person between 18 and 59 years old who received the Ad26.COV2.S COVID-19 vaccine or a placebo.

This chain uses TRBV4-3 with TRBJ1-3; 8 bases fit TRBD1. This CDR3 contains 18 residues. Germline trimming cut 0 bases from V and 0 bases from J; bases unmatched to any gene: 7. Germline lookup yields CDR1 LGHNA and CDR2 YSLEER. The CDR3, as DNA: TGCGCCAGCAGCCAAGACTGGACAGGGATTGACTCTGGAAACACCATATATTTT. It is translated as CASSQDWTGIDSGNTIYF.

This clone is a singleton in its sample. The J gene is TRBJ2-1, the V gene TRBV28; 8 nucleotides agree with TRBD1. The CDR3 consists of 18 residues. V lost 5 bases to trimming and J lost 0 bases; unmatched junction nucleotides: 12. The V gene's germline CDR1 is MDHEN and CDR2 SYDVKM. The CDR3 loop is CASSGTGIGRGSYNEQFF. The CDR3 DNA follows: TGTGCCAGCAGTGGGACAGGAATCGGTCGGGGCTCCTACAATGAGCAGTTCTTC.

This chain connects TRBV2 to TRBJ1-5, with 8 bases that match TRBD1. Germline V lookup: CDR1 SNHLY, CDR2 FYNNEI. The CDR3 extends over 14 amino acids. The V and J ends lost 6 bases and 1 base, in that order; junction bases with no gene match: 2. In DNA, the CDR3 is TGTGCCAGCAGCCAGGGGGCGAGCAATCAGCCCCAGCATTTT. This encodes CASSQGASNQPQHF.

The J gene is TRBJ2-2, the V gene TRBV30; D is unclear. CDR3 length: 15 residues. V was shortened by 2 bases and J by 5 bases, with 15 bases between the two germline ends. Germline values: CDR1 GTSNPN, CDR2 SVGIG (reference sequence). The CDR3 DNA sequence: TGTGCCTGGAGTATAGTGAATCTGCGGACCGGGGAGCTGTTTTTT. Translating gives CAWSIVNLRTGELFF.

V gene TRBV28 combines with J gene TRBJ2-1, with D perhaps given as TRBD1 or TRBD2 (5 bases each). This CDR3 spans 15 amino acids. Trimming removed 8 bases at V and 4 bases at J, with 18 bases between. Germline lookup yields CDR1 MDHEN and CDR2 SYDVKM. CDR3 loop: CASHSGTQVYNEQFF. CDR3 coding DNA: TGTGCCAGCCATTCGGGGACCCAGGTTTACAATGAGCAGTTCTTC.